This T cell receptor (beta chain) was retrieved from a study of PD-1 blockade in mismatch repair-deficient tumors. Study-level information: Patients had roughly twelve mismatch repair-deficient cancer types, all previously treated and progressing.

Data came from immunoSEQ multiplex PCR; TCRdb stores just in-frame clones and leaves some out. The table lists about 25,000 clones, 70% to 85% of them singletons, with 2.5% to 3.5% in the top ten. Mismatch repair deficiency was confirmed in all patients, by PCR or immunohistochemistry. Sample: PBMCs, taken before pembrolizumab treatment. This clonotype was obtained from an adult with mismatch repair-deficient cancer.

The CDR3 region is CASTRLDNEQFF. CDR3 nucleotide sequence: TGTGCCAGCACCCGACTAGACAATGAGCAGTTCTTC. This chain links TRBV7-9 with TRBJ2-1, with D perhaps matching TRBD2 (6 bases). This CDR3 is 12 amino acids long. V was pared by 7 bases and J by 5 bases, with 9 bases between. The germline CDR1 and CDR2 sequences are SEHNR and FQNEAQ (reference sequence).